This T cell receptor (beta chain) derives from a study of cytomegalovirus exposure and HLA in healthy donors. V lost 6 bases to trimming and J lost 2 bases; unmatched junction nucleotides: 1. Germline CDR1 SQVTM, CDR2 ANQGSEA. The CDR3 length is 13 residues. The PCR contained 60 Vbeta and 13 Jbeta primers. Sequencing used immunoSEQ multiplex PCR; TCRdb keeps in-frame clones, though not all of them. The data contain roughly 130,000 clones, roughly 78% of them singletons. Sequenced input: PBMCs. J is TRBJ2-3 and V is TRBV29-1, with 11 positions matching TRBD2. The TCR comes from a man in his forties in good health and CMV-seronegative. Here the CDR3 reads CSVGLADTDTQYF. The CDR3 DNA reads TGCAGCGTGGGACTAGCGGACACAGATACGCAGTATTTT.